Here is one T cell receptor (beta chain) with its context. Its antigen is not yet known. No much larger clonotype is one base removed from it; base qualities were not supplied. This sample is drawn from a study of blood T cell repertoires in COVID-19 (dated by TCRdb to 2020 to 2021). Turning to the overall study: The collaborator samples originated in the United States, Italy and Spain and spanned the acute and convalescent phases of COVID-19. Where available, HLA class I and class II types were obtained from metadata supplied by the sample provider rather than from assay-based typing. The samples were drawn from two sources: the first 160 participants of the ongoing ImmuneRACE study, and 1,000 to 1,500 subjects contributed by 6 global collaborators. The material from the prospective study consisted of cDNA or gDNA derived from T cells, B-cell-depleted T cells, or PBMCs. A de-identified subject ID, COVID-19 status, age in years and sex were almost always included in the sample metadata. The repertoires were released in a freely available public database meant as a resource for research on the immune response to SARS-CoV-2. The dataset comprised deeply sampled blood TCRbeta repertoires from subjects exposed to, actively infected with, or recovered from COVID-19.

Whole blood was collected in K2EDTA tubes by collaborating institutions according to the institutions' own protocols. For TCRbeta analysis, collaborators shipped samples as frozen whole blood, isolated PBMCs, or DNA extracted from either of those sample types. Points the paper makes about the study in general: Clinical and demographic metadata were provided uncurated, with the amount varying by source and participant.

TCRbeta CDR3 regions were amplified from genomic DNA using the immunoSEQ Assay, a bias-controlled multiplex PCR. Concerning the study's data processing: The number of nucleated cells in each sample was estimated by amplification of reference gene primers within the assay. To quantify the absolute abundance of each unique TCRbeta CDR3 rearrangement, sequence reads were collapsed and filtered. For each sample, productive Simpson clonality was calculated as the square root of Simpson's diversity index over productive rearrangements. This immuneACCESS table, as held by TCRdb, lists in-frame sequences with V and J called but not all clones. Of the missing ones, under half trace to an unresolved V gene in checked studies; the others have no known cause. V and J calls and clone size come straight from that table; D and trimming were deduced from the DNA. The sample has about 68,000 clones on record, 80% to 90% of them singletons. About 2.1% of the sample belongs to the ten largest clones.

This clonotype originated in a human donor in a cohort sampled during active COVID-19. The material sequenced was peripheral blood.

The DNA sequence reads TGCAGTGCTAGTTCAGGGGGTTCCGAGCAGTACTTC. This codes for CSASSGGSEQYF. The rearrangement joined TRBV20-1 to TRBJ2-7; the central 7 bases match TRBD1. V loses 3 bases at its end and J loses 6 bases; junction bases beyond the gene matches: 5. Including the terminal cysteine and phenylalanine, the CDR3 comprises 12 residues. The entry retains the CDR3 DNA only, 36 bases that are in frame from base 1. CDR1 DFQATT and CDR2 SNEGSKA are derived from the germline V gene (reference sequence).